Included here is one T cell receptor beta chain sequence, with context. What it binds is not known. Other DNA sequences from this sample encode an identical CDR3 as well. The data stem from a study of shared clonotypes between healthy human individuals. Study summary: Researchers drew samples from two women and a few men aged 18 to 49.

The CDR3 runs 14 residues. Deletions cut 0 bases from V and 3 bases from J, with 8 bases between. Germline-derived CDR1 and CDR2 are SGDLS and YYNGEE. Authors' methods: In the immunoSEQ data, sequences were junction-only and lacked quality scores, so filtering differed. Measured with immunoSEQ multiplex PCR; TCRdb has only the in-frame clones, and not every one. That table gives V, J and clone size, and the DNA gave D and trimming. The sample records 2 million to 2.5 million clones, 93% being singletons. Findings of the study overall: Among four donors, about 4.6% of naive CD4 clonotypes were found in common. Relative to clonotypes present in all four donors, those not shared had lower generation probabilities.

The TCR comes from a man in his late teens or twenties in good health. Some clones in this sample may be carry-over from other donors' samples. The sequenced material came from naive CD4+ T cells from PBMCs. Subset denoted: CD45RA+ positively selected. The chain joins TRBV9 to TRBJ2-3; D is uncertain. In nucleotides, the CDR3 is TGTGCCAGCAGCGTAGGACGCTCGACAGATACGCAGTATTTT. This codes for CASSVGRSTDTQYF.